The rows below give T cell receptor beta chains drawn from one sample of a study of PD-1 blockade in classical Hodgkin lymphoma. Some clones are missing from TCRdb's copy, which holds only in-frame ones; the method was immunoSEQ multiplex PCR. Of about 96,000 clones listed, approximately 94% are singletons. The source material was peripheral blood mononuclear cells (PBMCs), sampled before the fourth cycle of nivolumab. The receptor set was obtained from a human donor with classical Hodgkin lymphoma. The CDR3 runs from the conserved cysteine through the conserved F or W. The D gene is left open where the match is weak.

cdr3_nt	cdr3_aa	j_call	v_call	d_call
TGTGCCAGCAGTTACTCTCGGGGCCGCGGGGTACAGTACTTC	CASSYSRGRGVQYF	TRBJ2-7	TRBV6-5	.
TGTGCCTGGAGTAAGACCGCGAGCACAGATACGCAGTATTTT	CAWSKTASTDTQYF	TRBJ2-3	TRBV30	.
TGTGCCAGCTCGGTTCAACCCGGACAGGGGGTCAATGAGCAGTTCTTC	CASSVQPGQGVNEQFF	TRBJ2-1	TRBV18	TRBD1
TGTGCCAGTAGGATTGTGGGACAGGGGGGCTACGAGCAGTACTTC	CASRIVGQGGYEQYF	TRBJ2-7	TRBV19	TRBD1
TGTGCCAGCAGTTTATATAGCAATCAGCCCCAGCATTTT	CASSLYSNQPQHF	TRBJ1-5	TRBV28	.
TGCAGCGTCCAGGGGGGGTATGGCTACACCTTC	CSVQGGYGYTF	TRBJ1-2	TRBV29-1	TRBD1
TGTGCCAGCAGTCGCTCCGGGACAGAGAGAGCAGGCGGCTACACCTTC	CASSRSGTERAGGYTF	TRBJ1-2	TRBV6-6	TRBD1
TGTGCCAGCAGCTTGGGTTCGGGGCCAGATACGCAGTATTTT	CASSLGSGPDTQYF	TRBJ2-3	TRBV5-4	.
TGTGCCTGGACCTATAATGAAAAACTGTTTTTT	CAWTYNEKLFF	TRBJ1-4	TRBV30	.
TGTGCCAGTAGTCGGGAGGACTCCTACAATGAGCAGTTCTTC	CASSREDSYNEQFF	TRBJ2-1	TRBV19	TRBD2
TGTGCCAGTAGTCTTCGGGGGAGGGATACGCAGTATTTT	CASSLRGRDTQYF	TRBJ2-3	TRBV19	.
TGTGCTAGTGGTTTGGCCCCACGGGGTTCCTACGAGCAGTACTTC	CASGLAPRGSYEQYF	TRBJ2-7	TRBV12-5	.
TGTGCCAGCAGTTCGCTTCAGAGGGACAAAGCCAAAAACATTCAGTACTTC	CASSSLQRDKAKNIQYF	TRBJ2-4	TRBV28	.
TGTGCCAGCAGCTTATTTCCAGCGGGACCCAAATACAATGAGCAGTTCTTC	CASSLFPAGPKYNEQFF	TRBJ2-1	TRBV7-9	TRBD2
TGTGCCAGCAGCCCAGACGCTACCTCCTACAATGAGCAGTTCTTC	CASSPDATSYNEQFF	TRBJ2-1	TRBV11-2	.